This T cell receptor (beta chain) was captured in a study of T cell repertoires in cytomegalovirus infection. Points from the study as a whole: Across the ex vivo response, the dominant clonotypes were HLA-C-restricted CMV-specific TCR beta clonotypes.

V lost 8 bases and J lost 5, with 9 bases in between. Germline V lookup: CDR1 ENHRY, CDR2 SYGVKD. The CDR3 runs 12 residues. TCRdb re-derived calls from the reads in MiXCR, one entry per CDR3 protein. The table has nearly 650,000 distinct CDR3 sequences, 20% to 25% seen once. With regard to this clonotype: No antigen is known for it.

Specimen: CD8+ T cells from PBMCs. The gene calls are TRBV10-3 and TRBJ2-2, with unresolved D. The TCR was taken from a human donor in good health (CMV status not recorded). Some clones in this sample may be carry-over from other donors' samples. CDR3 nucleotide sequence: TGTGCCATCGGAACAAAAACCGGGGAGCTGTTTTTT. This sequence encodes CAIGTKTGELFF.